This record concerns one T cell receptor (beta chain) sequence. Produced via immunoSEQ multiplex PCR; TCRdb's table is partial and in-frame only. Of around 2,000,000 clones in the sample, roughly 95% were seen once. The data stem from a study of shared clonotypes between healthy human individuals. Trimming left V 1 base short and J 2 bases short, with 4 bases between. The CDR3 is 13 amino acids. CDR1 and CDR2 from the germline V gene are LNHDA and SQIVND (reference sequence). Source material: naive CD4+ T cells sorted from blood. Specified subset: CD45RA+ positively selected. This receptor was identified in a man aged 18 to 29 in good health. The chain combines TRBV19 with TRBJ2-3, with D uncertain. CDR3 residues: CASSIVPTDTQYF. The CDR3 DNA reads TGTGCCAGTAGTATAGTGCCCACAGATACGCAGTATTTT.